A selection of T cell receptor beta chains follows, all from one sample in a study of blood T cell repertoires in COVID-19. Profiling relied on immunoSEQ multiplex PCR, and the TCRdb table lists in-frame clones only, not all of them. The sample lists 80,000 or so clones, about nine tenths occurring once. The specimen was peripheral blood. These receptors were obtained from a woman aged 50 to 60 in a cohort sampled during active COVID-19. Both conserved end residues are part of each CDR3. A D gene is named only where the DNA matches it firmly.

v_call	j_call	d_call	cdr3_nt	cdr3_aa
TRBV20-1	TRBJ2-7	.	TGCAGTGCGAGTTCCTCTAGGCGCCGGGACGAGCAGTACTTC	CSASSSRRRDEQYF
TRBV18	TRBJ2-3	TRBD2	TGTGCCAGCTCACCACCCACTAGCGGGGGGGCAGATACGCAGTATTTT	CASSPPTSGGADTQYF
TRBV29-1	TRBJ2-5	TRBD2	TGCAGCGGAGGGGCTAGCGGTCTCCCAGGGGAGACCCAGTACTTC	CSGGASGLPGETQYF
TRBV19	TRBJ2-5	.	TGTGCCAGTAGTATACACGGGGGCCAAGAGACCCAGTACTTC	CASSIHGGQETQYF
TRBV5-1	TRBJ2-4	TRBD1	TGCGCCAGCAGCTCACGACCCGACAGGGCGGGAAACATTCAGTACTTC	CASSSRPDRAGNIQYF
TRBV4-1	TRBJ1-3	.	TGCGCCAGCAGCCAAGAGGAGGGCTCTGGAAACACCATATATTTT	CASSQEEGSGNTIYF
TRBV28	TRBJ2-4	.	TGTGCCAGCAGTCTTGACAGGGCGAGGGAGGACATTCAGTACTTC	CASSLDRAREDIQYF
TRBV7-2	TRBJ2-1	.	TGTGCCAGCAGCGGAAGCGGATTCTCCTACAATGAGCAGTTCTTC	CASSGSGFSYNEQFF
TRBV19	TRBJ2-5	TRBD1	TGTGCCAGTACGGGACAGGGGGGGCAAGAGACCCAGTACTTC	CASTGQGGQETQYF
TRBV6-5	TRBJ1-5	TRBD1	TGTGCCAGCAGTTACAAACAGGGGAGCAATCAGCCCCAGCATTTT	CASSYKQGSNQPQHF
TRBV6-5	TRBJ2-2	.	TGTGCCAGCTTGGTAGTCACCGGGGAGCTGTTTTTT	CASLVVTGELFF
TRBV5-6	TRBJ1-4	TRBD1	TGTGCCAGCAGCCGGCGGACAGGGGTTAATGAAAAACTGTTTTTT	CASSRRTGVNEKLFF
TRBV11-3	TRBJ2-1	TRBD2	TGTGCCAGCAGCGCCCGCCGTACTAGCGACAATGAGCAGTTCTTC	CASSARRTSDNEQFF
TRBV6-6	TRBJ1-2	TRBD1	TGTGCCATTACAGGGGGTAGCGGCTACACCTTC	CAITGGSGYTF
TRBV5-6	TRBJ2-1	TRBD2	TGTGCCAGCAGCTTCCTTCCCGGGACTAGCGGCTACAATGAGCAGTTCTTC	CASSFLPGTSGYNEQFF
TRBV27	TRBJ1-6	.	TGTGCCAGCAGAGCCCACCGGGGTAATTCACCCCTCCACTTT	CASRAHRGNSPLHF
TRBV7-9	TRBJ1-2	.	TGTGCCAGCAGCTTATCGGGGTATAATGGCTACACCTTC	CASSLSGYNGYTF
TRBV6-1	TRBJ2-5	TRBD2	TGTGCCAGCAGTACCCCGGGACTAGCGGGGGTGGCCCAGTACTTC	CASSTPGLAGVAQYF
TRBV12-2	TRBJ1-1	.	TGTGCAAGTCGCTCACGGTGGTGGGCACAGACCTGGAACACTGAAGCTTTCTTT	CASRSRWWAQTWNTEAFF
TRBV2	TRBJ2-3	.	TGTGCCAGCAGTGAATTGGGCAGGGGACGGACAGATACGCAGTATTTT	CASSELGRGRTDTQYF
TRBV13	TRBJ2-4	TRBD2	TGTGCCAGCAGCTTTCCTCCGACTAGCGGGGGTTCCCTAGCCAAAAACATTCAGTACTTC	CASSFPPTSGGSLAKNIQYF
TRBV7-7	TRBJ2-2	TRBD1	TGTGCTAGCAAGGGGACAGGGGAAACCGGGGAGCTGTTTTTT	CASKGTGETGELFF
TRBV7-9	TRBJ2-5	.	TGTGCCAGCAGCTTAGCCGGGGGAGGTCAAGAGACCCAGTACTTC	CASSLAGGGQETQYF